Listed here are 20 T cell receptor beta chains from one sample, sequenced in a study of beta chain features in type 1 diabetes (dated by TCRdb to the late 2010s). The library was produced with the immunoSEQ multiplex PCR assay. The entire isolated RNA was reverse transcribed using the High Capacity cDNA Reverse Transcription Kit, and thus expressed TCRB transcripts were sequenced. TCRdb mirrors the immuneACCESS table, restricted to in-frame sequences. Some clones are absent from its copies; in checked studies, under half trace to an unresolved V gene, and the reason for the others is unknown. In all, the sample holds 250,000 or so clones, and roughly 30% of those were seen once. The ten largest account for around 4% of the sample. Sequenced input: central memory CD4+ T cells from blood. These receptors were obtained from a man aged 30 to 39 in good health.

The CDR3: CASIEGNLAKNIQYF. CDR3 bases: TGTGCCAGCATCGAGGGGAATTTAGCCAAAAACATTCAGTACTTC. The chain couples TRBV2 to TRBJ2-4; D possibly matches TRBD1 or TRBD2 (5 bases each). The V and J ends lost 7 bases and 0 bases respectively, with 13 bases between them. The CDR3 extends over 15 amino acids. From germline, CDR1 is SNHLY and CDR2 FYNNEI.

The V and J genes are TRBV30 and TRBJ1-1, with 7 nucleotides matching TRBD1. The ends lost 4 bases at V and 3 bases at J; junction bases unmatched: 5. The germline V gene has CDR1 GTSNPN and CDR2 SVGIG (reference sequence). The CDR3 totals 13 residues. CDR3 bases: TGTGCCTGGAACAGGGGAGTCGACACTGAAGCTTTCTTT. Residues: CAWNRGVDTEAFF.

This clone was counted between two and nine times. CDR3 residues: CAWSVPGTRSYNEQFF. The CDR3 coding sequence is TGTGCCTGGAGTGTACCCGGAACCCGCTCCTACAATGAGCAGTTCTTC. The rearrangement links TRBV30 to TRBJ2-1; unclear D gene. Germline V gene sequence: CDR1 GTSNPN, CDR2 SVGIG (reference sequence). The CDR3 has 16 amino acids. Trimming took off 0 bases at V and 0 bases at J, with 12 bases between the two ends.

This CDR3 is CASSEEGLSQETQYF. The CDR3 DNA follows: TGTGCCAGCAGTGAAGAGGGGCTATCACAAGAGACCCAGTACTTC. The gene calls are TRBV2 and TRBJ2-5; perhaps TRBD1 as D (5 bases). CDR1 is SNHLY and CDR2 is FYNNEI in the germline V gene. This CDR3 has 15 residues. V was cut by 1 base and J by 2 bases, with 11 bases left in between. The full variable domain, in which reference TRBV2 and TRBJ2-5 provide the parts outside the CDR3, is EPEVTQTPSHQVTQMGQEVILRCVPISNHLYFYWYRQILGQKVEFLVSFYNNEISEKSEIFDDQFSVERPDGSNFTLKIRSTKLEDSAMYFCASSEEGLSQETQYFGPGTRLLVL.

Only a few counts were recorded for this clone. This chain joins TRBV4-3 and TRBJ2-5; 10 bases line up with TRBD1. This CDR3 has 15 amino acids. V lost 0 bases and J lost 3; bases outside the gene matches: 1. Germline V CDR1 and CDR2: LGHNA, YSLEER. The CDR3 DNA reads TGCGCCAGCAGCCAAGAAGGGACAGGGGAAGAGACCCAGTACTTC. This sequence encodes CASSQEGTGEETQYF.

The CDR3 loop reads CAWGQGLNQPQHF. CDR3 coding DNA: TGTGCCTGGGGGCAGGGGCTCAATCAGCCCCAGCATTTT. V usage is TRBV30 and J usage is TRBJ1-5; TRBD1 is a possible D gene (6 bases). Germline CDR1 is GTSNPN and CDR2 is SVGIG (reference sequence). The CDR3 loop spans 13 amino acids. The germline V and J ends were trimmed by 5 bases and 3 bases, with 11 bases remaining between them.

This clone was found a few times. The chain recombines TRBV6-1 with TRBJ2-3, with 7 bases matching TRBD1. Germline loops: CDR1 MNHNS, CDR2 SASEGT. Trimming removed 4 bases from V and 4 bases from J; junction bases left unmatched: 11. CDR3 length: 16 residues. CDR3: CASSGRRGRLADTQYF. The CDR3 bases are TGTGCCAGCAGTGGTAGAAGGGGGCGACTGGCAGATACGCAGTATTTT.

This clone was counted only a few times. The rearrangement joins TRBV30 to TRBJ2-7, with a weak D call TRBD1 (6 bases). The CDR3 is 15 residues long. Trimming shortened V by 7 bases and J by 9 bases, and 28 bases separated the two germline ends. Looked up from germline, CDR1 is GTSNPN and CDR2 is SVGIG (reference sequence). CDR3 nucleotide sequence: TGTGCCTTAACGAATCGACAGGTTGCTAAGTTGGCGCAGTACTTC. Its translation is CALTNRQVAKLAQYF.

This clone was counted only a few times. The J gene is TRBJ2-7, the V gene TRBV7-9, with D unresolved. There are 12 residues in the CDR3. Germline V gene lookup returns CDR1 SEHNR and CDR2 FQNEAQ (reference sequence). V was trimmed by 5 bases and J by 6 bases, leaving 11 bases between them. CDR3 bases: TGTGCCAGCAGCCCCGAGCATGGCGAGCAGTACTTC. This encodes CASSPEHGEQYF.

The gene calls are TRBV7-2 and TRBJ2-4; 9 bases match TRBD2. The CDR3 extends over 15 amino acids. CDR1 and CDR2 from the germline V gene are SGHTA and FQGNSA. The J segment lost 7 bases and the V segment lost 1 base, leaving 5 bases of the junction unmatched. CDR3: CASSLGAGGWNIQYF. Written as DNA, the CDR3 is TGTGCCAGCAGCTTAGGAGCGGGAGGTTGGAACATTCAGTACTTC.

The chain joins TRBV5-1 to TRBJ2-5; 8 nucleotides align to TRBD1. V dropped 0 bases and J dropped 0; count of bases not matched to a gene: 4. The length of the CDR3 is 16 residues. Germline lookup yields CDR1 SGHRS and CDR2 YFSETQ. Here the CDR3 reads CASSLGTGMYQETQYF. The DNA of the CDR3 is TGCGCCAGCAGCTTGGGGACAGGGATGTACCAAGAGACCCAGTACTTC.

V usage is TRBV28 and J usage is TRBJ2-7; 7 bases align to TRBD2. Losses at the gene ends were 7 bases for V and 1 base for J; bases not matched to a gene: 1. The CDR3 length is 12 residues. Germline assignment: CDR1 MDHEN and CDR2 SYDVKM. The CDR3 DNA follows: TGTGCCAGCACCGGGAGGTCCTACGAGCAGTACTTC. This sequence encodes CASTGRSYEQYF.

This chain joins TRBV30 and TRBJ2-3, with 9 bases that match TRBD1. The CDR3 is 15 residues long. Germline V gives CDR1 GTSNPN, CDR2 SVGIG (reference sequence). After removal of 2 bases from V and 2 bases from J, the junction contained 5 bases not matched to a gene. The CDR3 DNA reads TGTGCCTGGAGTTCCACAGGGGGCCCCACAGATACGCAGTATTTT. As protein: CAWSSTGGPTDTQYF.

A note on this clone: Different DNA sequences within this sample yield the same CDR3. The chain joins TRBV29-1 to TRBJ2-2, with no clear D. Germline-derived CDR1 and CDR2 are SQVTM and ANQGSEA. Trimming left V 5 bases short and J 3 bases short, with 4 bases between. There are 11 residues in the CDR3. This chain's CDR3 is CSVRDTGELFF. The CDR3 DNA sequence: TGCAGCGTTAGGGACACCGGGGAGCTGTTTTTT.

Of note for this clone: The sample carries other DNA sequences with the same CDR3. The rearrangement joins TRBV30 to TRBJ2-7, with a tentative D call TRBD1 (7 bases). Germline assignment: CDR1 GTSNPN and CDR2 SVGIG (reference sequence). Trimming stripped 1 base from V and 6 bases from J, with 10 bases between. There are 12 residues in the CDR3. CDR3 coding DNA: TGTGCCTGGAGTGACAGGGGAGGCGAGCAGTACTTC. It is translated as CAWSDRGGEQYF.

This chain joins TRBV7-9 and TRBJ2-5; TRBD1 matches at 12 bases. J gave up 5 bases and V 5 bases, and 6 bases lay outside the gene matches. CDR1 and CDR2 (germline): SEHNR, FQNEAQ (reference sequence). This CDR3 contains 15 residues. CDR3 nucleotide sequence: TGTGCCAGCAGCCCGGGACAGGGGGCTCGGGAGACCCAGTACTTC. Amino acid sequence: CASSPGQGARETQYF.

This clone was counted many times. The chain joins TRBV9 to TRBJ2-7; a weak D match, TRBD2 (6 bases). This CDR3 is 15 amino acids long. The V and J ends lost 0 bases and 0 bases respectively, with 10 bases between them. Germline loops: CDR1 SGDLS, CDR2 YYNGEE. The CDR3 is CASSVDGGNSYEQYF. DNA for the CDR3: TGTGCCAGCAGCGTAGACGGGGGAAACTCCTACGAGCAGTACTTC.

On this clone itself: The sample has other DNA sequences that encode this CDR3 too. The chain recombines TRBV4-3 with TRBJ2-1; D is unclear. Germline CDR1 is LGHNA and CDR2 is YSLEER. The V end lost 4 bases, the J end lost 1 base, and 8 bases lay between the germline ends. This CDR3 region has 14 residues. Written as DNA, the CDR3 is TGCGCCAGCAGCCCGGCGGCTTCCTACAATGAGCAGTTCTTC. Translated, it gives CASSPAASYNEQFF.

This clone occurred once. V usage is TRBV6-1 and J usage is TRBJ1-2, with D possibly being TRBD1 (6 bases). There are 12 residues in the CDR3. Germline values: CDR1 MNHNS, CDR2 SASEGT. Trimming removed 6 bases at V and 2 bases at J, with 7 bases between. CDR3 DNA: TGTGCCAGCAGGGGACAAAACTATGGCTACACCTTC. It is translated as CASRGQNYGYTF.

V usage is TRBV6-5 and J usage is TRBJ1-4; 10 positions agree with TRBD1. Germline V gene lookup returns CDR1 MNHEY and CDR2 SVGAGI. The trim removed 6 bases at V and 7 bases at J, leaving 8 bases unmatched. The CDR3 loop spans 15 amino acids. The CDR3 DNA reads TGTGCCAGCAGGCGGGACAGGGGACCGACTGAAAAACTGTTTTTT. This translates into CASRRDRGPTEKLFF.